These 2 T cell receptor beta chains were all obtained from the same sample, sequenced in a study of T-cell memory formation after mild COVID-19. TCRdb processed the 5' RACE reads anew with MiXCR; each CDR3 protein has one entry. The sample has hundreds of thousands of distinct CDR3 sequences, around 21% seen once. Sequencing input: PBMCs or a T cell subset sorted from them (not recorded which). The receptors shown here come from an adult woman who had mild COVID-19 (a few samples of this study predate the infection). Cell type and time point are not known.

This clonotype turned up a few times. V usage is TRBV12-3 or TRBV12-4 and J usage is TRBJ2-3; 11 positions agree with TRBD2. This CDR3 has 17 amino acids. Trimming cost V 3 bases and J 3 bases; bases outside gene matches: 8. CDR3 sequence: CASSFRSSGRRTDTQYF. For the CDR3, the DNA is TGTGCCAGCAGTTTTAGGTCTAGCGGGAGGAGGACAGATACGCAGTATTTT.

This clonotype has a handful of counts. Here the CDR3 reads CASSETLGSGYTF. CDR3 DNA sequence: TGTGCCAGCAGTGAGACCCTGGGTTCTGGCTACACCTTC. The chain recombines TRBV12-3 or TRBV12-4 with TRBJ1-2, with unresolved D. There are 13 residues in the CDR3. V was trimmed by 5 bases and J by 7 bases, leaving 14 bases between them.